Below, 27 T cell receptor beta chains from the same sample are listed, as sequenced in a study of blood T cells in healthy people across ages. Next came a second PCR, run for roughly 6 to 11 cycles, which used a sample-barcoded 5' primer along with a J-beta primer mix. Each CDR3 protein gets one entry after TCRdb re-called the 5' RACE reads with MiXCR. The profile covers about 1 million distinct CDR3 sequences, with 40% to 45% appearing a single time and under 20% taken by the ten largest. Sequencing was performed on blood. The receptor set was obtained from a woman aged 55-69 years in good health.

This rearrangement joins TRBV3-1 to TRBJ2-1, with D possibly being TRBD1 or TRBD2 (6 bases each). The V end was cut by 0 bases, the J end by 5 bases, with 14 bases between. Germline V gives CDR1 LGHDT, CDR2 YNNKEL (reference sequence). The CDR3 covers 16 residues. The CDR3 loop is CASSQDLGGRDNEQFF. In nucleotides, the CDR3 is TGTGCCAGCAGCCAAGATTTGGGGGGCAGAGACAATGAGCAGTTCTTC.

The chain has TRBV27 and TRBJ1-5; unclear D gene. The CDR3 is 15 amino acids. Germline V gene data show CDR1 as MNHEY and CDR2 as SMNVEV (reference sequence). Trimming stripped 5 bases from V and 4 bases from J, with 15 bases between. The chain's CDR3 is CASSQGSGRNQPQHF. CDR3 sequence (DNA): TGTGCCAGCAGTCAAGGGTCAGGAAGAAATCAGCCCCAGCATTTT.

The CDR3 DNA reads as TGTGCCAGCAGTTACCATCGGGTAGCTAGCTCCTACGAGCAGTACTTC. Its protein is CASSYHRVASSYEQYF. The gene calls are TRBV6-6 and TRBJ2-7, with D hard to call. The CDR3 is 16 amino acids. Germline V gene data show CDR1 as MNHNY and CDR2 as SVGAGI (reference sequence). Trimming took off 2 bases at V and 0 bases at J, with 14 bases between the two ends.

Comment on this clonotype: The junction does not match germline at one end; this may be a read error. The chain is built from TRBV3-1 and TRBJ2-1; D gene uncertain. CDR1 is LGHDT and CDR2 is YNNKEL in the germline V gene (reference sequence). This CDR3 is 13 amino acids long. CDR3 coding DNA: TGTGCCTGCAGCCAATCACAGAACAATGAGCAGTTCTTC. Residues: CACSQSQNNEQFF.

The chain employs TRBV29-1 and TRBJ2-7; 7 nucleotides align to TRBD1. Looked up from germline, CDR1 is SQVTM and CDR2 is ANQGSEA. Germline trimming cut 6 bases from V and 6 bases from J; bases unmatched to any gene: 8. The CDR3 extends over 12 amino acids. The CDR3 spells CSVALTGAEQYF. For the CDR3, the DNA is TGCAGCGTAGCCCTCACAGGGGCCGAGCAGTACTTC.

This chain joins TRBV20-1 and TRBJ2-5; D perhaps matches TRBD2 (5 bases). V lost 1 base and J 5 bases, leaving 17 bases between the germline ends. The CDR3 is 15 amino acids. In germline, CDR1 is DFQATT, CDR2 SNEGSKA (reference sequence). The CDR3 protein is CSARAPERSGETQYF. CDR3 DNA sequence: TGCAGTGCTAGAGCCCCAGAGAGGTCGGGGGAGACCCAGTACTTC.

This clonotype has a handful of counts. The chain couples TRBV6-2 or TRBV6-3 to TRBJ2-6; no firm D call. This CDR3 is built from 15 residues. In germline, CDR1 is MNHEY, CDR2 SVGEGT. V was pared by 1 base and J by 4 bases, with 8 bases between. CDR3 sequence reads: CASSYFGPGANVLTF. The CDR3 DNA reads TGTGCCAGCAGTTACTTCGGACCGGGGGCCAACGTCCTGACTTTC.

The CDR3 nucleotides read TGCAGCGCTGGAGGGACAGATACGCAGTATTTT. It encodes CSAGGTDTQYF. The V and J genes are TRBV20-1 and TRBJ2-3, with D maybe TRBD2 (6 bases). This CDR3 comprises 11 residues. CDR1 and CDR2 (germline): DFQATT, SNEGSKA (reference sequence).

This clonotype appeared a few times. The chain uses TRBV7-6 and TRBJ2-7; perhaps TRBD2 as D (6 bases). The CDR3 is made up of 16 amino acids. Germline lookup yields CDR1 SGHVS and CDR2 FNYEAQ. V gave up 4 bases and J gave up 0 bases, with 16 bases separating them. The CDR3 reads CASSSGSVTTSYEQYF. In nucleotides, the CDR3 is TGTGCCAGCAGCTCCGGGAGCGTAACAACCTCCTACGAGCAGTACTTC.

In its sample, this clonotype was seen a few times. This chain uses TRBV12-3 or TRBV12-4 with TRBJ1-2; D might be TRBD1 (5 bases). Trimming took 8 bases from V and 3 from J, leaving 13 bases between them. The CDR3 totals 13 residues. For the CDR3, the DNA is TGTGCCAGCCAGAGCAGGGCTGACTATGGCTACACCTTC. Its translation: CASQSRADYGYTF.

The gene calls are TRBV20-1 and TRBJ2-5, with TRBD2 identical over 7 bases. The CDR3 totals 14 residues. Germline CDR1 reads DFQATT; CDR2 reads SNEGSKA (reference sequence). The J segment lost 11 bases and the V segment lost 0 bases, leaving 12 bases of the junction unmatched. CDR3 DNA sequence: TGCAGTGCTAGAGATGACGGGAGGCGGGATGAGCAGTACTTC. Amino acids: CSARDDGRRDEQYF.

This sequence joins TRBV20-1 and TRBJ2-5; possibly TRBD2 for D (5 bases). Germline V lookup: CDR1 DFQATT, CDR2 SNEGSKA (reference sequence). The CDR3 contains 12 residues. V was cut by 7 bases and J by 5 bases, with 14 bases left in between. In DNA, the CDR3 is TGCAGTGTTGAGAGGGCCTCGGAGACCCAGTACTTC. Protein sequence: CSVERASETQYF.

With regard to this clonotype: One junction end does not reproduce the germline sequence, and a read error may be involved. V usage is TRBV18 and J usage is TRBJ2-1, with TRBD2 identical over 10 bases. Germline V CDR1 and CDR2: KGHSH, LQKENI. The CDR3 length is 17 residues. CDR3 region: CASSPLGTSVSYNEQFF. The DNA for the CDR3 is TGTGCCAGCTCACCCCTTGGGACTAGCGTTTCCTATAATGAGCAGTTCTTC.

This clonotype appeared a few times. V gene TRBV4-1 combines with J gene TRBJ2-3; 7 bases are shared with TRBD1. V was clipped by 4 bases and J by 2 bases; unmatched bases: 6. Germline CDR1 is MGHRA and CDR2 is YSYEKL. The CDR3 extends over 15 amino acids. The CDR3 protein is CASSPWDRSTDTQYF. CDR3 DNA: TGCGCCAGCAGCCCCTGGGACAGATCCACAGATACGCAGTATTTT.

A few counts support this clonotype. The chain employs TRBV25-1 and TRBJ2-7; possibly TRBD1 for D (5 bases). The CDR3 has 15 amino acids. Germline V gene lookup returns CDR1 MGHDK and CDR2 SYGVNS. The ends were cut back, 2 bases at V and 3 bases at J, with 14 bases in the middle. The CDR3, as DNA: TGTGCCAGCAGTGAAGCAGGGTCGAGTTTCTACGAGCAGTACTTC. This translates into CASSEAGSSFYEQYF.

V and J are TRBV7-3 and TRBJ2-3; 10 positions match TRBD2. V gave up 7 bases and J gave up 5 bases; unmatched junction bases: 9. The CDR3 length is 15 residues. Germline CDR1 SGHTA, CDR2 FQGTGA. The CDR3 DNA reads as TGTGCCAGCACCGACGTAGCGGGAGGCGTAGATACGCAGTATTTT. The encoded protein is CASTDVAGGVDTQYF. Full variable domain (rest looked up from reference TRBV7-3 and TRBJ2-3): GAGVSQTPSNKVTEKGKYVELRCDPISGHTALYWYRQSLGQGPEFLIYFQGTGAADDSGLPNDRFFAVRPEGSVSTLKIQRTERGDSAVYLCASTDVAGGVDTQYFGPGTRLTVL.

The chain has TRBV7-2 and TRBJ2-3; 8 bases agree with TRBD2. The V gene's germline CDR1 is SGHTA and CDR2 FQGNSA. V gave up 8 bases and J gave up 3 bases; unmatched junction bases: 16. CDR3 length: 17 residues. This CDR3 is CASLRLESGSFTDTQYF. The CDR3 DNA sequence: TGTGCCAGCCTGCGACTAGAAAGCGGGAGTTTTACAGATACGCAGTATTTT.

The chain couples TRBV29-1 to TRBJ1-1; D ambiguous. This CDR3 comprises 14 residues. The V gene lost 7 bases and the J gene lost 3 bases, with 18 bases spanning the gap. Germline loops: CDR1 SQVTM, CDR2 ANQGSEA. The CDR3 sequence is CSAFRPAQDTEAFF. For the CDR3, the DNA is TGCAGCGCGTTTAGGCCCGCCCAGGACACTGAAGCTTTCTTT.

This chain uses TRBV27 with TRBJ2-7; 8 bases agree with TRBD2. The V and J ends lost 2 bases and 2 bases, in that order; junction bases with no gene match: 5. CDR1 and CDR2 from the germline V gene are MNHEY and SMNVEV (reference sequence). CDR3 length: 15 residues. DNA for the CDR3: TGTGCCAGCAGTTTAGGAGCTAGCGGGCCCTACGAGCAGTACTTC. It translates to CASSLGASGPYEQYF.

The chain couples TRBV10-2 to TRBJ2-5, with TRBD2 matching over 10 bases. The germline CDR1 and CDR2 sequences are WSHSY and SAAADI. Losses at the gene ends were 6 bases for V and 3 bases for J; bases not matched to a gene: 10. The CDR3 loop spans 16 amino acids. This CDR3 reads CASSSTGTSDKETQYF. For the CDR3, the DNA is TGCGCCAGCAGCTCCACCGGGACTAGCGACAAAGAGACCCAGTACTTC.

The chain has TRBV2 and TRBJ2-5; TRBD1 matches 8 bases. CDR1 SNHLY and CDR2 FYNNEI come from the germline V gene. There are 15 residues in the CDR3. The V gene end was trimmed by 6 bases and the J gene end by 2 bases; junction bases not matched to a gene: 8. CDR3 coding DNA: TGTGCCAGCAGCGACAGGGGCCTCGGTCAAGAGACCCAGTACTTC. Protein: CASSDRGLGQETQYF.

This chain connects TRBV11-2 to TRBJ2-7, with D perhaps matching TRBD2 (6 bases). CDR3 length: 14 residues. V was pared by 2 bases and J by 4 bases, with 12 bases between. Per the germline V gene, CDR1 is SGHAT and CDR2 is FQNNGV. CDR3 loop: CASSLRRGDYEQYF. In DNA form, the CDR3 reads TGTGCCAGCAGCTTAAGGAGGGGAGATTACGAGCAGTACTTC.

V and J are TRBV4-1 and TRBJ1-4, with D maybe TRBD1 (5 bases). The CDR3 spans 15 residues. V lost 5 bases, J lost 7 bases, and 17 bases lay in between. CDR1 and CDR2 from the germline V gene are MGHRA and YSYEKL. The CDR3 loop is CASSYLRDDLEKLFF. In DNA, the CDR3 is TGCGCCAGCAGCTACCTCCGGGACGACCTTGAAAAACTGTTTTTT.

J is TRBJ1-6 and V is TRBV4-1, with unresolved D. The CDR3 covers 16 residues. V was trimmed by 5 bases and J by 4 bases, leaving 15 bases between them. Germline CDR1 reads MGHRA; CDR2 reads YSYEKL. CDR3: CASSFSAVVYNSPLHF. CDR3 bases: TGCGCCAGCAGCTTTTCCGCGGTCGTTTATAATTCACCCCTCCACTTT.

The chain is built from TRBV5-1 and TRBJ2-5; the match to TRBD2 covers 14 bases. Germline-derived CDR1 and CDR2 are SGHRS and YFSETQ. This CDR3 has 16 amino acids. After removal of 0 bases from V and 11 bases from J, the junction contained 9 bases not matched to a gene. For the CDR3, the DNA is TGCGCCAGCAGCTTGGCCGGGACTAGCGGGAGAAATGAGCAGTACTTC. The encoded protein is CASSLAGTSGRNEQYF.

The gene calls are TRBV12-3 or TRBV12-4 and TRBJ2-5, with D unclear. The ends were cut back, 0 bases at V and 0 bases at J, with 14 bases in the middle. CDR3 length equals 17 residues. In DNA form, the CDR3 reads TGTGCCAGCAGTTTAGCTCTCCATTTAGTTCACCAAGAGACCCAGTACTTC. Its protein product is CASSLALHLVHQETQYF.

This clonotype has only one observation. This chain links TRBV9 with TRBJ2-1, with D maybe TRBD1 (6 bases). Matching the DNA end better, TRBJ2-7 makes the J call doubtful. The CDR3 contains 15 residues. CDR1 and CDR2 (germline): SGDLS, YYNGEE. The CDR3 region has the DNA TGTGCCAGCAGCGTAGCTCAGGGGCCCTACAATGAGCAGTACTTC. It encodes CASSVAQGPYNEQYF.